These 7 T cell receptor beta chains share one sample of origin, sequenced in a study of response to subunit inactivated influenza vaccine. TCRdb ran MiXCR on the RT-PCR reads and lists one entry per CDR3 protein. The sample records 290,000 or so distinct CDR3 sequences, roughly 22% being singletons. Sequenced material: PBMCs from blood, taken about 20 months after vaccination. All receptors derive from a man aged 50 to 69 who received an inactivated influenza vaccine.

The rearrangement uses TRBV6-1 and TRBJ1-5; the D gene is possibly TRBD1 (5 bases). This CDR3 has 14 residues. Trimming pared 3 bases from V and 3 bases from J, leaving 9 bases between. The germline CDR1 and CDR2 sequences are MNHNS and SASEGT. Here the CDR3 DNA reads TGTGCCAGCAGTGACGGGACCGCCAATCAGCCCCAGCATTTT. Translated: CASSDGTANQPQHF.

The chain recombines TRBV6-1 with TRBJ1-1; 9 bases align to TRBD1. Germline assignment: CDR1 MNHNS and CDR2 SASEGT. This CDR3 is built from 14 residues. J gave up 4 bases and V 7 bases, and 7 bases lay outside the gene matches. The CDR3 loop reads CASTRTGAATEAFF. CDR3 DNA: TGTGCCAGCACTAGGACAGGGGCGGCCACTGAAGCTTTCTTT.

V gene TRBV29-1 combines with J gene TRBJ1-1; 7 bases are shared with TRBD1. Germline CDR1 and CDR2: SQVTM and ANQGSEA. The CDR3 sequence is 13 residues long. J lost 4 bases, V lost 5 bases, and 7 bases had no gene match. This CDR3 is CSVRGGRGTEAFF. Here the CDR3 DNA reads TGCAGCGTTCGAGGGGGCCGCGGCACTGAAGCTTTCTTT.

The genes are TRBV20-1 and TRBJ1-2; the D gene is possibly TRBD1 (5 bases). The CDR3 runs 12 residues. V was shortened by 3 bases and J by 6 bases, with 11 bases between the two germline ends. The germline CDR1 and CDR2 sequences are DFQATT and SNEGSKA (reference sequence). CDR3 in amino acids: CSASRGDDGYTF. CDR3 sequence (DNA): TGCAGTGCTAGTCGAGGGGATGATGGCTACACCTTC.

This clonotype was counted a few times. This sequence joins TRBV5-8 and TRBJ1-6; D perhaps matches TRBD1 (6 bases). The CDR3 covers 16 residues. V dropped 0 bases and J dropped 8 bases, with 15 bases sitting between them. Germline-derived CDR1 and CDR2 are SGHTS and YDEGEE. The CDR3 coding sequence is TGTGCCAGCAGCTTGGCCAGGACAGTAGGGTATTCACCCCTCCACTTT. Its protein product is CASSLARTVGYSPLHF.

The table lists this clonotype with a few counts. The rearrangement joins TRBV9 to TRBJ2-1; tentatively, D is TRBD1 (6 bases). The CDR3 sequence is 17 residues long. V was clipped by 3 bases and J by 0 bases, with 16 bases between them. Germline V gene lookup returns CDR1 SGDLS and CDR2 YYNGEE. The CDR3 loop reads CASSATQGHLSYNEQFF. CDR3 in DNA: TGTGCCAGCAGCGCAACCCAGGGACATCTCTCCTACAATGAGCAGTTCTTC.

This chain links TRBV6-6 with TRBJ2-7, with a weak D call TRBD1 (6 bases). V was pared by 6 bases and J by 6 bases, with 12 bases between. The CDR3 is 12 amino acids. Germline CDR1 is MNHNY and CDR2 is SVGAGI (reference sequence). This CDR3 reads CASRTGGTEQYF. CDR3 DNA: TGTGCCAGCAGGACAGGTGGGACCGAGCAGTACTTC.